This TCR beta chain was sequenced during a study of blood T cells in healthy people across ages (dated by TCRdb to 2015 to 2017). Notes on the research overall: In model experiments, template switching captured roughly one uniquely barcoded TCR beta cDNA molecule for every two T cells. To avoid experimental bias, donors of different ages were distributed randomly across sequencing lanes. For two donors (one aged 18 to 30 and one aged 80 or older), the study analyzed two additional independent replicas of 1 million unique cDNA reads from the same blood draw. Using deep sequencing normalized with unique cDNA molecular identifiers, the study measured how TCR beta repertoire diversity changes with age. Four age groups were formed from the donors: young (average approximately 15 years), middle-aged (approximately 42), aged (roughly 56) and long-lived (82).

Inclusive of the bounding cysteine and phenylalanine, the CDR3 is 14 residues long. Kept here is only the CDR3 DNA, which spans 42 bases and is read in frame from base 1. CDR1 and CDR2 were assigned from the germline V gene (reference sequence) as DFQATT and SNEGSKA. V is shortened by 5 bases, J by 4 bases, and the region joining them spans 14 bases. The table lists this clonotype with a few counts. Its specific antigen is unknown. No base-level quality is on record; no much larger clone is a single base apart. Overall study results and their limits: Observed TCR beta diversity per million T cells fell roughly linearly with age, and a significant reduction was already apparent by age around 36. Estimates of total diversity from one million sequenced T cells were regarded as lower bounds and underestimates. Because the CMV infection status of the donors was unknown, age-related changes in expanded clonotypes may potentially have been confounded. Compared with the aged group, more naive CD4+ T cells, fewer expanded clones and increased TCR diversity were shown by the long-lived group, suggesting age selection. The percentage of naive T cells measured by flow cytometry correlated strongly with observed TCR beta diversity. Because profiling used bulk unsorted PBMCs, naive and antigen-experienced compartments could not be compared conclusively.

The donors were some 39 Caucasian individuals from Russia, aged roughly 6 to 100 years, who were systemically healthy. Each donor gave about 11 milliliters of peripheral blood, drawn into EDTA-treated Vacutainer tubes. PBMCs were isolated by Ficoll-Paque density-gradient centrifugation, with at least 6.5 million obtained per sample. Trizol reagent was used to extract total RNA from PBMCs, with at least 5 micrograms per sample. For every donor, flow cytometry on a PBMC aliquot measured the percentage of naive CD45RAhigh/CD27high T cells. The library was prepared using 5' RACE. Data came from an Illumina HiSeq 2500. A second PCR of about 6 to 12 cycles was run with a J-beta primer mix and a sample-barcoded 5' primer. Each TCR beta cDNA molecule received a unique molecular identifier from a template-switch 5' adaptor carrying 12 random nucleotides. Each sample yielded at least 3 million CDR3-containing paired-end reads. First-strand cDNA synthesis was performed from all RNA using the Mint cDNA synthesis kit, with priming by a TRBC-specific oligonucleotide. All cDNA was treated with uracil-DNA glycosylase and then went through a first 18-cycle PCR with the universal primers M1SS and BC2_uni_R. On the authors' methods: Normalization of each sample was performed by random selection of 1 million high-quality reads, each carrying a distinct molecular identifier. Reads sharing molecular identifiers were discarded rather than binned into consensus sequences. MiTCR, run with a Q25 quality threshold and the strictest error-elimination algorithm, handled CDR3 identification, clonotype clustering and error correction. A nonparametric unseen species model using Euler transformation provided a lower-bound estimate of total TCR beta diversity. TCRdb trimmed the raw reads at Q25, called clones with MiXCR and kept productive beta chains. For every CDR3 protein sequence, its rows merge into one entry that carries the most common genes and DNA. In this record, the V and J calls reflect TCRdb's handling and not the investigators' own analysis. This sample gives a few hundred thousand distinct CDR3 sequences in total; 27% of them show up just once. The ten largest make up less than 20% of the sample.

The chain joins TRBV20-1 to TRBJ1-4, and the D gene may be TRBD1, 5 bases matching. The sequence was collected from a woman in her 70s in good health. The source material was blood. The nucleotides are TGCAGTGCTGGGAAGACAGCGATTAATGAAAAACTGTTTTTT. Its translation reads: CSAGKTAINEKLFF.